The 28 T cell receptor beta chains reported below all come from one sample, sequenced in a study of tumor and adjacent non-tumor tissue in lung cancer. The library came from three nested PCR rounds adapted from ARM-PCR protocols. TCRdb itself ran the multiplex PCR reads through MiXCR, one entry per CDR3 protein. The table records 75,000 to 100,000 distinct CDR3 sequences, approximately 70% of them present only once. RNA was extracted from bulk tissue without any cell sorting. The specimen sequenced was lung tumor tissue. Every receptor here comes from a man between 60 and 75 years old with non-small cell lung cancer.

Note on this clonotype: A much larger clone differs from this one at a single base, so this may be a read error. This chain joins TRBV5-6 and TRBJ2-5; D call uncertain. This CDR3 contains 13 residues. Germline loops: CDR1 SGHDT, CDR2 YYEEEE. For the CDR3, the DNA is TGTGCCAGCGGCTTGTTAGGAGAAGAGACCCAGTACTTC. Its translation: CASGLLGEETQYF.

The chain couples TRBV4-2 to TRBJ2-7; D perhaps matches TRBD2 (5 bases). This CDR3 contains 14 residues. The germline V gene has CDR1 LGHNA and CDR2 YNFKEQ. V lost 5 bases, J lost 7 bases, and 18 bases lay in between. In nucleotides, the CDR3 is TGTGCCAGCAGCTATGATACGAGGGTAGGGGAGCAGTACTTC. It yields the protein CASSYDTRVGEQYF.

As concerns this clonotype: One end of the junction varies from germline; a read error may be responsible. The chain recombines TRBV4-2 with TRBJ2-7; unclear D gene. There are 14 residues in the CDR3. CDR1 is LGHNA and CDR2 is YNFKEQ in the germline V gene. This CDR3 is CASTQDVSSYEQCF. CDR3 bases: TGTGCCAGCACCCAAGATGTGAGCTCCTACGAGCAGTGCTTC.

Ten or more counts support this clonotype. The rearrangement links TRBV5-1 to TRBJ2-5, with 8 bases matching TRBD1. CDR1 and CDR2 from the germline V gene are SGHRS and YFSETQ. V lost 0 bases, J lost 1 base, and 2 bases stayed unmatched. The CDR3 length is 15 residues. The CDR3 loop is CASSLGGTGQETQYF. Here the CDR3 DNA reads TGCGCCAGCAGCTTGGGGGGGACAGGCCAAGAGACCCAGTACTTC.

The CDR3 is CSARESLDPKETQYF. Here the CDR3 DNA reads TGCAGTGCTAGAGAGTCATTGGACCCCAAAGAGACCCAGTACTTC. The rearrangement uses TRBV20-1 and TRBJ2-5, with D unresolved. The germline V gene encodes CDR1 DFQATT and CDR2 SNEGSKA (reference sequence). This CDR3 comprises 15 residues. Trimming left V 0 bases short and J 3 bases short, with 14 bases between.

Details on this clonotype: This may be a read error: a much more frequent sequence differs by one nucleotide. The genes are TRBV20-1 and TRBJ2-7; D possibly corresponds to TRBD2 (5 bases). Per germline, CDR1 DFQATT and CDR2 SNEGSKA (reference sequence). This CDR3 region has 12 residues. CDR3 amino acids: CSASEGRYEQHF. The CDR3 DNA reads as TGCAGTGCTAGCGAGGGCCGATACGAGCAGCACTTC.

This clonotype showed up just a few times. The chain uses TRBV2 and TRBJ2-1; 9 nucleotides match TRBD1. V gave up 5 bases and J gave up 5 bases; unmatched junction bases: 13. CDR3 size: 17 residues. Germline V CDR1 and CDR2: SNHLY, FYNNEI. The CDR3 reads CASSHSTDRGMDNEQFF. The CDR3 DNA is TGTGCCAGCAGTCACTCTACGGACAGGGGTATGGACAATGAGCAGTTCTTC.

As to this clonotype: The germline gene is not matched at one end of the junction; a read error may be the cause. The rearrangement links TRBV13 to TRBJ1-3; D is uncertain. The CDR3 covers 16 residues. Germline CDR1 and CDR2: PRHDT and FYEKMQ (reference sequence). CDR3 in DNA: TGTGCCAGCAGCTTATTGTCCGGGTTTATTGGAAACGCCATATATTTT. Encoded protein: CASSLLSGFIGNAIYF.

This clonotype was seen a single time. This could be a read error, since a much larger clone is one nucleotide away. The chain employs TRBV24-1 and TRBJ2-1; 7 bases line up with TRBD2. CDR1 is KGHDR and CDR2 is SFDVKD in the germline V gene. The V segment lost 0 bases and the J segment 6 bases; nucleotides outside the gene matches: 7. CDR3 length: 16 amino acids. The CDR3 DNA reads TGTGCCACCAGTGATTTGGGGGGGGGTCGAACCAATGAGCAGTTCTTC. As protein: CATSDLGGGRTNEQFF.

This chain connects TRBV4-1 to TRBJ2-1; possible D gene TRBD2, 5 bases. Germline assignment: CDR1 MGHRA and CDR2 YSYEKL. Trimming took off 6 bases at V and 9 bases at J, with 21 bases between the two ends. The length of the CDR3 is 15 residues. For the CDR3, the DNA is TGCGCCAGCAGTCTCTATTTTAGTGGGAGAGCTGAGCAGTTCTTC. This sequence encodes CASSLYFSGRAEQFF.

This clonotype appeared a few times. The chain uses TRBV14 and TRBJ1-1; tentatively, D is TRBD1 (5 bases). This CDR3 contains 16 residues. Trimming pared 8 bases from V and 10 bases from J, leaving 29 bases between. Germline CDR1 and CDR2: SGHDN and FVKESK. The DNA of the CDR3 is TGTGCCAGCGAATCAACAACCGACGGGGGGAGCACGGTAGCTTTCTTT. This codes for CASESTTDGGSTVAFF.

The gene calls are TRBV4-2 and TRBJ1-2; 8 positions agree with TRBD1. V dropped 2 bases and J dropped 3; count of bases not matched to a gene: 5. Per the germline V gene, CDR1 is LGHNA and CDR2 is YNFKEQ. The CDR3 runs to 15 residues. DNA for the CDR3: TGTGCCAGCAGCCAATCAACAGGGGGATACTATGGCTACACCTTC. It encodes CASSQSTGGYYGYTF.

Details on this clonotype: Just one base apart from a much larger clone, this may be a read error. The CDR3 sequence is CASSRPTSGVGKEQFF. CDR3 coding DNA: TGCGCCAGCAGCCGCCCAACTAGCGGGGTTGGGAAAGAGCAGTTCTTC. This chain uses TRBV5-1 with TRBJ2-1, with 10 bases lining up with TRBD2. The CDR3 runs to 16 residues. J gave up 10 bases and V 4 bases, and 14 bases lay outside the gene matches. Germline-derived CDR1 and CDR2 are SGHRS and YFSETQ.

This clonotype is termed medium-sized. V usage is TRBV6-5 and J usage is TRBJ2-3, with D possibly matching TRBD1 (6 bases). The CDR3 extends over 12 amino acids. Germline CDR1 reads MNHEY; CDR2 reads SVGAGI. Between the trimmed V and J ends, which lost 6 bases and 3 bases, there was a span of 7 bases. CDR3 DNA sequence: TGTGCCAGCAGGAGGGGGACAGATACGCAGTATTTT. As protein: CASRRGTDTQYF.

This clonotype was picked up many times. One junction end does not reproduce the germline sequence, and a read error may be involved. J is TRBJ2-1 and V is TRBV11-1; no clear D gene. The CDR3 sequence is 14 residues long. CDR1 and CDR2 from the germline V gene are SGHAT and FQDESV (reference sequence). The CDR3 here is CASSLASSYDEQFF. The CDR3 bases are TGTGCCAGCAGCTTGGCGTCTTCCTACGATGAGCAGTTCTTC.

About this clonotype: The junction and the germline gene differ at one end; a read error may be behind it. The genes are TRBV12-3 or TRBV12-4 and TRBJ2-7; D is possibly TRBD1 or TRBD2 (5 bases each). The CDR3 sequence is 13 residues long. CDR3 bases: TGTGCCAGCAGTTTGAACAGGCCCTACGAGCGGTACTTT. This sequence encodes CASSLNRPYERYF.

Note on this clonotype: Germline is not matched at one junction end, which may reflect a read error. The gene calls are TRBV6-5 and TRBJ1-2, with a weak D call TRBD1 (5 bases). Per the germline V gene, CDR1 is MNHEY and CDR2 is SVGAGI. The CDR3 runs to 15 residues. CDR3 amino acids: CDSTGGTMMDYGYTF. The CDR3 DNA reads TGTGACAGCACGGGGGGGACGATGATGGACTATGGCTACACCTTC.

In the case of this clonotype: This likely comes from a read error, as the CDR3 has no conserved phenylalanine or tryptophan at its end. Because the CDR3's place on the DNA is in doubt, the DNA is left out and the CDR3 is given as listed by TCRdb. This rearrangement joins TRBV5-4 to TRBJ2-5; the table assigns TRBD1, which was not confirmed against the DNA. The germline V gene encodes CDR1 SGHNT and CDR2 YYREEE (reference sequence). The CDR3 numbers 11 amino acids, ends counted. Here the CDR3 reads CASSGAETRYL.

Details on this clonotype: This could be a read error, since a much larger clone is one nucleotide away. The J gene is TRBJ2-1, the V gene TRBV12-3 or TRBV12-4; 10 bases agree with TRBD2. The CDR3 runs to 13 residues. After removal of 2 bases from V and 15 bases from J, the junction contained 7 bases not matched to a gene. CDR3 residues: CASSLSGAGGWFF. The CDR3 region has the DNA TGTGCCAGCAGTTTATCTGGAGCGGGGGGGTGGTTCTTC.

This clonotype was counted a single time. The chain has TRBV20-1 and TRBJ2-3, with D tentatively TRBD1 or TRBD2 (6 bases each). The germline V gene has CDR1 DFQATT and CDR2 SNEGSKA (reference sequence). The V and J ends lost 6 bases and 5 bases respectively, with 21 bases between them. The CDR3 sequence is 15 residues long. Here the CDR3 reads CSASSVRAGVDTQYF. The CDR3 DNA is TGCAGTGCCTCTAGCGTGAGGGCAGGGGTAGATACGCAGTATTTT.

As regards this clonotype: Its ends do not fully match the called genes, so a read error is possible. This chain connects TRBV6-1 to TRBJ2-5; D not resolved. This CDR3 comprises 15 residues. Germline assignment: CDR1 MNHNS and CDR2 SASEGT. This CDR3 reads CASSEWGWYQETQHF. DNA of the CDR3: TGTGCCAGCAGTGAATGGGGATGGTACCAAGAGACCCAACACTTC.

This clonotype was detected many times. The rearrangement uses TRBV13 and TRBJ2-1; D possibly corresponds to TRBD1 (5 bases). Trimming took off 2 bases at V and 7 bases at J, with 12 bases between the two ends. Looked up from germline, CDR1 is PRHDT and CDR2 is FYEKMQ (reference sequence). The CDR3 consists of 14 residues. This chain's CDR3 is CASSLRQGLNEQFF. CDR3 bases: TGTGCCAGCAGCTTACGGCAGGGCTTAAATGAGCAGTTCTTC.

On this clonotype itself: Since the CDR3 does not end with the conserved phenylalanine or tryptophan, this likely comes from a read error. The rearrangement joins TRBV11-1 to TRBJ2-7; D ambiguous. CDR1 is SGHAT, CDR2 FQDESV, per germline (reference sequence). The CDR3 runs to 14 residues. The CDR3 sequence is CASSFPGGAYGQYS. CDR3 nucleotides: TGTGCCAGCAGCTTTCCCGGCGGCGCCTACGGGCAGTACTCT.

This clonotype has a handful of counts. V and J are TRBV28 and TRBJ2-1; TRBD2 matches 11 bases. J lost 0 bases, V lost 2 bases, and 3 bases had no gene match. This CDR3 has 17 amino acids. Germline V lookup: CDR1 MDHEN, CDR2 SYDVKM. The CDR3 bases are TGTGCCAGCAGTTTACCCCTAGCGGGAGGCTCCTACAATGAGCAGTTCTTC. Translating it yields CASSLPLAGGSYNEQFF.

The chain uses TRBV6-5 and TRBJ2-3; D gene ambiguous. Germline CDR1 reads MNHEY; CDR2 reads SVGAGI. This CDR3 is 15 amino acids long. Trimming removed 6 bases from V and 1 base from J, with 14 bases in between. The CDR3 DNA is TGTGCCAGCAGCTATCCTTTCGCAGGCACAGATACGCAGTATTTT. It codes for CASSYPFAGTDTQYF.

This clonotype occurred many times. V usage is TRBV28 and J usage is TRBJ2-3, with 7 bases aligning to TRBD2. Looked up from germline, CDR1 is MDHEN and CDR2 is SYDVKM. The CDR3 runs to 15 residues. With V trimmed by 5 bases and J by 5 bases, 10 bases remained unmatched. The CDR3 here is CASSKRDYLRDTQYF. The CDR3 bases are TGTGCCAGCAGTAAGCGGGACTACCTAAGAGATACGCAGTATTTT.

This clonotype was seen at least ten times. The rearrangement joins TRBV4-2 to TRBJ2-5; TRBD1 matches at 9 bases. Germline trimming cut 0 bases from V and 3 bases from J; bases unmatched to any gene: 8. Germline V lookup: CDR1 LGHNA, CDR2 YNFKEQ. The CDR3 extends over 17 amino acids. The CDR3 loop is CASSQEVAGTGKETQYF. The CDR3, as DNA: TGTGCCAGCAGCCAAGAAGTGGCCGGGACAGGGAAAGAGACCCAGTACTTC.

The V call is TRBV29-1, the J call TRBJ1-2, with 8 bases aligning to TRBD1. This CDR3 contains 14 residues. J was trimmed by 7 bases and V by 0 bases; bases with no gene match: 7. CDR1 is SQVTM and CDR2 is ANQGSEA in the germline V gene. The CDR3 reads CSVEDLRTGLGYTF. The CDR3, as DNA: TGCAGCGTTGAAGATCTCAGGACAGGGCTTGGCTACACCTTC. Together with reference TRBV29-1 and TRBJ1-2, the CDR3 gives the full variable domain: SAVISQKPSRDICQRGTSLTIQCQVDSQVTMMFWYRQQPGQSLTLIATANQGSEATYESGFVIDKFPISRPNLTFSTLTVSNMSPEDSSIYLCSVEDLRTGLGYTFGSGTRLTVV.